A single sample gave rise to the 10 T cell receptor beta chains below, sequenced in a study of blood T cells in healthy people across ages. Primed by a sample-barcoded 5' primer and a J-beta primer mix, a second PCR proceeded for 7 to 11 cycles. TCRdb independently ran MiXCR on the 5' RACE reads; one entry per CDR3 protein. The table records over 1.5 million distinct CDR3 sequences, about 49% of them present only once. The sample consisted of blood. All receptors come from a middle-aged woman in good health.

The genes are TRBV6-1 and TRBJ2-3, with 7 positions matching TRBD2. The CDR3 spans 16 residues. V shed 3 bases, J shed 2 bases, and the junction held 8 bases outside the gene matches. Germline CDR1 MNHNS, CDR2 SASEGT. The CDR3 sequence: CASSDLAGGLTDTQYF. The CDR3 nucleotides read TGTGCCAGCAGTGACTTAGCGGGTGGCCTCACAGATACGCAGTATTTT.

This clonotype turned up a few times. This chain links TRBV9 with TRBJ2-3; D is ambiguous. Deletions cut 3 bases from V and 2 bases from J, with 7 bases between. The CDR3 contains 13 residues. Per the germline V gene, CDR1 is SGDLS and CDR2 is YYNGEE. Here the CDR3 DNA reads TGTGCCAGCAGCGCCACTTACACAGATACGCAGTATTTT. Protein product: CASSATYTDTQYF.

Turning to this clonotype: The junction shows a germline mismatch at one end, possibly a read error. V gene TRBV12-3 or TRBV12-4 combines with J gene TRBJ2-5; D ambiguous. This CDR3 is 11 amino acids long. This CDR3 is CASSEIEAQYF. In DNA, the CDR3 is TGTGCCAGCAGCGAGATAGAGGCCCAGTACTTC.

This clonotype was seen a single time. For the CDR3, the DNA is TGTGCCAGCAGCCCACCGCGGGACAGGGGGAAATATAGCAATCAGCCCCAGCATTTT. Translated: CASSPPRDRGKYSNQPQHF. The chain is built from TRBV7-2 and TRBJ1-5; 11 nucleotides line up with TRBD1. Germline V gene data show CDR1 as SGHTA and CDR2 as FQGNSA. The CDR3 has 19 residues. Trimming took 5 bases from V and 0 from J; bases not matched to a gene: 12.

This rearrangement joins TRBV7-3 to TRBJ2-1, with D perhaps TRBD1 or TRBD2 (6 bases each). The CDR3 has 16 residues. The V gene's germline CDR1 is SGHTA and CDR2 FQGTGA. V dropped 0 bases and J dropped 8 bases, with 17 bases sitting between them. The CDR3 is CASSLTLGGMSDEQFF. The CDR3 coding sequence is TGTGCCAGCAGCTTAACATTGGGGGGCATGAGCGATGAGCAGTTCTTC.

This clonotype was detected a few times. The chain is built from TRBV5-1 and TRBJ2-1, with D possibly TRBD1 on 5 matching bases. The CDR3 sequence is 13 residues long. The germline CDR1 and CDR2 sequences are SGHRS and YFSETQ. Trimming cost V 5 bases and J 3 bases, with 9 bases left between them. In DNA form, the CDR3 reads TGCGCCAGCAGTGTAGGGGACTACAATGAGCAGTTCTTC. Translating gives CASSVGDYNEQFF. Using reference TRBV5-1 and TRBJ2-1 for the parts outside the CDR3, the full variable domain is KAGVTQTPRYLIKTRGQQVTLSCSPISGHRSVSWYQQTPGQGLQFLFEYFSETQRNKGNFPGRFSGRQFSNSRSEMNVSTLELGDSALYLCASSVGDYNEQFFGPGTRLTVL.

V is TRBV7-2 and J is TRBJ2-3; D might be TRBD2 (7 bases). The CDR3 is 14 residues long. Trimming shortened V by 2 bases and J by 5 bases, and 11 bases separated the two germline ends. Germline-derived CDR1 and CDR2 are SGHTA and FQGNSA. Written as DNA, the CDR3 is TGTGCCAGCAGCTTACGGGGGGCTAGAGATACGCAGTATTTT. It yields the protein CASSLRGARDTQYF.

V and J are TRBV12-3 or TRBV12-4 and TRBJ1-2; D is perhaps TRBD1 (6 bases). The V and J ends lost 3 bases and 8 bases respectively, with 10 bases between them. This CDR3 is 12 amino acids long. The CDR3 region has the DNA TGTGCCAGCAGTTTTACAGGGTGGGGCTACACCTTC. This encodes CASSFTGWGYTF.

This clonotype has just one count. The chain has TRBV20-1 and TRBJ2-5, with 7 bases aligning to TRBD2. CDR1 DFQATT and CDR2 SNEGSKA come from the germline V gene (reference sequence). The CDR3 length is 13 residues. The junction had 7 bases not matched to a gene; V was cut back by 6 bases and J by 3 bases. The CDR3, as DNA: TGCAGTGCCGATTGGGCGGGGGAAGAGACCCAGTACTTC. Translation: CSADWAGEETQYF.

The chain joins TRBV10-2 to TRBJ1-2, with D perhaps TRBD1 (6 bases). This CDR3 is 14 amino acids long. Germline V gene data show CDR1 as WSHSY and CDR2 as SAAADI. With 3 bases removed from V and 6 bases from J, the gap between germline ends came to 14 bases. CDR3 sequence reads: CASSDSRDKDGYTF. DNA for the CDR3: TGCGCCAGCAGTGACTCCCGGGACAAGGATGGCTACACCTTC.